These 27 T cell receptor beta chains were all obtained from the same sample, sequenced in a study of OX40 agonist ivuxolimab in advanced cancers. Sequencing was performed with immunoSEQ multiplex PCR; in TCRdb, only in-frame clones are kept and a portion is missing. The repertoire holds tens of thousands of clones, 88% seen once, with about 4% in the top ten. Material: CD4+ or CD8+ T cells sorted from blood, obtained in a trial of the OX40 agonist ivuxolimab. The receptors shown here come from an adult with an advanced solid tumor such as melanoma, head and neck, liver or kidney cancer.

This rearrangement joins TRBV28 to TRBJ2-3; D perhaps matches TRBD1 (6 bases). Trimming removed 6 bases from V and 6 bases from J, with 10 bases in between. The CDR3 sequence is 12 residues long. The germline CDR1 and CDR2 sequences are MDHEN and SYDVKM. The CDR3 coding sequence is TGTGCCAGCAGGTCAGGGGTTGATACGCAGTATTTT. This translates into CASRSGVDTQYF.

The chain links TRBV5-1 to TRBJ2-7, with D perhaps TRBD1 (6 bases). Per germline, CDR1 SGHRS and CDR2 YFSETQ. V was cut by 0 bases and J by 3 bases, with 13 bases left in between. This CDR3 has 15 residues. The CDR3, as DNA: TGCGCCAGCAGCTTGGGGCAGGGGTGGGACTACGAGCAGTACTTC. Its protein product is CASSLGQGWDYEQYF.

The V gene is TRBV5-1, the J gene TRBJ2-2; 7 nucleotides line up with TRBD2. Germline V lookup: CDR1 SGHRS, CDR2 YFSETQ. The CDR3 sequence is 17 residues long. The V segment lost 2 bases and the J segment 0 bases; nucleotides outside the gene matches: 7. CDR3 sequence (DNA): TGCGCCAGCAGCTTCGGGGGGAGGGCCCCGAACACCGGGGAGCTGTTTTTT. Its protein is CASSFGGRAPNTGELFF.

The gene calls are TRBV28 and TRBJ1-1; the match to TRBD1 covers 8 bases. Germline lookup yields CDR1 MDHEN and CDR2 SYDVKM. The CDR3 consists of 15 residues. The trim removed 3 bases at V and 6 bases at J, leaving 9 bases unmatched. This CDR3 reads CASSFGGRGLSEAFF. The CDR3 DNA is TGTGCCAGCAGTTTTGGTGGCAGGGGGCTTTCTGAAGCTTTCTTT.

The chain has TRBV7-3 and TRBJ2-5; D is perhaps TRBD2 (7 bases). Deletions cut 2 bases from V and 5 bases from J, with 15 bases between. Germline V CDR1 and CDR2: SGHTA, FQGTGA. The CDR3 length is 15 residues. The DNA for the CDR3 is TGTGCCAGCAGCTTACAGGGGAGGGCCATGGAGACCCAGTACTTC. This sequence encodes CASSLQGRAMETQYF.

This clone was counted ten times or more. The CDR3 region is CASSKFPVQPALAGDSNYGYTF. DNA of the CDR3: TGTGCCAGCAGCAAATTTCCCGTCCAACCCGCGTTGGCAGGAGACTCTAACTATGGCTACACCTTC. The chain has TRBV21-1 and TRBJ1-2. TRBV21-1 has pseudogene status. The CDR3 consists of 22 residues.

J is TRBJ2-1 and V is TRBV11-2; unclear D gene. Trimming shortened V by 5 bases and J by 0 bases, and 14 bases separated the two germline ends. This CDR3 spans 16 amino acids. The germline V gene encodes CDR1 SGHAT and CDR2 FQNNGV. CDR3 sequence: CASSPQGPSSYNEQFF. CDR3 DNA: TGTGCCAGCAGCCCGCAAGGCCCCAGCTCCTACAATGAGCAGTTCTTC.

The chain joins TRBV28 to TRBJ1-3, with TRBD1 identical over 8 bases. This CDR3 has 17 amino acids. J gave up 0 bases and V 3 bases, and 7 bases lay outside the gene matches. From germline, CDR1 is MDHEN and CDR2 SYDVKM. CDR3 loop: CASSFNRGISSGNTIYF. In DNA form, the CDR3 reads TGTGCCAGCAGTTTTAACAGGGGGATCAGCTCTGGAAACACCATATATTTT.

J is TRBJ1-1 and V is TRBV4-2, with unresolved D. From germline, CDR1 is LGHNA and CDR2 YNFKEQ. The CDR3 runs to 15 residues. The V and J ends lost 0 bases and 1 base respectively, with 9 bases between them. CDR3 nucleotides: TGTGCCAGCAGCCAAGACCGGAACCGGAACACTGAAGCTTTCTTT. It encodes CASSQDRNRNTEAFF.

The V gene is TRBV21-1, the J gene TRBJ2-7; the DNA was not used to check the table's D call, TRBD1. TRBV21-1 is listed as a pseudogene. CDR3 length: 13 amino acids. The CDR3 reads CASRGRGGYEQYF. In nucleotides, the CDR3 is TGTGCCAGCAGAGGGAGAGGGGGCTACGAGCAGTACTTC.

For the CDR3, the DNA is TGTGCCAGCAGCGTAGGCTTCTCGGGCTACACCTTC. Residues: CASSVGFSGYTF. The chain combines TRBV9 with TRBJ1-2; D is undetermined. The V gene lost 0 bases and the J gene lost 8 bases, with 8 bases spanning the gap. The germline CDR1 and CDR2 sequences are SGDLS and YYNGEE. This CDR3 is built from 12 residues.

This chain connects TRBV10-3 to TRBJ2-3; TRBD2 might be the D (6 bases). The CDR3 extends over 15 amino acids. Germline V CDR1 and CDR2: ENHRY, SYGVKD. The V and J ends lost 2 bases and 0 bases respectively, with 9 bases between them. The CDR3 loop is CAISELATSTDTQYF. In nucleotides, the CDR3 is TGTGCCATCAGTGAGCTAGCGACTAGCACAGATACGCAGTATTTT.

This rearrangement joins TRBV18 to TRBJ1-4; D is undetermined. The CDR3 runs to 14 residues. V was shortened by 6 bases and J by 2 bases, with 10 bases between the two germline ends. Germline V gene sequence: CDR1 KGHSH, CDR2 LQKENI. The CDR3 loop reads CASSPTNTNEKLFF. In nucleotides, the CDR3 is TGTGCCAGCTCTCCGACAAATACTAATGAAAAACTGTTTTTT.

The chain couples TRBV7-8 to TRBJ2-1, with 8 positions matching TRBD2. J was trimmed by 6 bases and V by 5 bases; bases with no gene match: 12. From germline, CDR1 is SGHVS and CDR2 FQNEAQ. The length of the CDR3 is 16 residues. The CDR3 protein is CASSRGLAGGSNEQFF. The CDR3 region has the DNA TGTGCCAGCAGCCGAGGACTAGCTGGAGGCAGCAATGAGCAGTTCTTC.

The chain joins TRBV6-5 to TRBJ1-2; possibly TRBD1 for D (5 bases). Germline-derived CDR1 and CDR2 are MNHEY and SVGAGI. Trimming pared 5 bases from V and 8 bases from J, leaving 12 bases between. The CDR3 extends over 12 amino acids. For the CDR3, the DNA is TGTGCCAGCAGTGAACGGCAGGGCGGCTACACCTTC. As protein: CASSERQGGYTF.

On this clone: Other DNA sequences of this sample code for an identical CDR3. This chain joins TRBV6-1 and TRBJ1-1; a possible D gene is TRBD1 (5 bases). Trimming left V 7 bases short and J 3 bases short, with 15 bases between. The CDR3 loop spans 14 amino acids. The germline V gene encodes CDR1 MNHNS and CDR2 SASEGT. The CDR3: CASNPAGGDTEAFF. CDR3 DNA: TGTGCCAGCAACCCCGCGGGAGGGGACACTGAAGCTTTCTTT.

The V and J genes are TRBV6-1 and TRBJ2-5; 11 bases fit TRBD1. Germline assignment: CDR1 MNHNS and CDR2 SASEGT. The CDR3 length is 14 residues. V lost 10 bases, J lost 4 bases, and 8 bases stayed unmatched. CDR3 bases: TGTGCCATCGGGACAGGGGGTTATGGAGAGACCCAGTACTTC. Translation gives CAIGTGGYGETQYF.

The chain links TRBV18 to TRBJ1-2, with 7 nucleotides matching TRBD1. The ends lost 3 bases at V and 3 bases at J; junction bases unmatched: 7. The CDR3 consists of 15 residues. The V gene's germline CDR1 is KGHSH and CDR2 LQKENI. CDR3 in DNA: TGTGCCAGCTCACCTTCGCAGGGGGAGTACTATGGCTACACCTTC. Translated, it gives CASSPSQGEYYGYTF.

This chain connects TRBV6-5 to TRBJ2-7; D is undetermined. This CDR3 is built from 14 residues. Trimming shortened V by 2 bases and J by 0 bases, and 8 bases separated the two germline ends. Germline CDR1 is MNHEY and CDR2 is SVGAGI. As DNA, the CDR3 is TGTGCCAGCAGTTACGGGCGTCTCTCCTACGAGCAGTACTTC. Residues: CASSYGRLSYEQYF.

This chain joins TRBV27 and TRBJ2-1; TRBD1 is a possible D gene (5 bases). Per the germline V gene, CDR1 is MNHEY and CDR2 is SMNVEV (reference sequence). The CDR3 length is 12 residues. V lost 3 bases to trimming and J lost 10 bases, with 10 bases between them. CDR3 region: CASSFWGREQFF. In DNA, the CDR3 is TGTGCCAGCAGTTTTTGGGGCCGGGAGCAGTTCTTC.

The sample holds a few counts of this clone. The V call is TRBV18, the J call TRBJ1-1, with D unresolved. Per germline, CDR1 KGHSH and CDR2 LQKENI. Trimming cost V 6 bases and J 1 base, with 12 bases left between them. The CDR3 covers 14 residues. The CDR3 DNA reads TGTGCCAGCTCGCAAGCTCTCACGAACACTGAAGCTTTCTTT. This gives the protein CASSQALTNTEAFF.

V gene TRBV5-1 combines with J gene TRBJ1-3; 7 bases line up with TRBD1. Per the germline V gene, CDR1 is SGHRS and CDR2 is YFSETQ. CDR3 length: 16 amino acids. V gave up 1 base and J gave up 2 bases; unmatched junction bases: 6. The CDR3 nucleotides are TGCGCCAGCAGCTTGCAACCCGGGACAGCTGGAAACACCATATATTTT. Protein product: CASSLQPGTAGNTIYF.

J is TRBJ1-2 and V is TRBV19, with D unresolved. Trimming took 4 bases from V and 4 from J, leaving 10 bases between them. Per the germline V gene, CDR1 is LNHDA and CDR2 is SQIVND (reference sequence). The CDR3 sequence is 13 residues long. CDR3 loop: CASSRGQFYGYTF. CDR3 sequence (DNA): TGTGCCAGTAGTAGAGGGCAGTTCTATGGCTACACCTTC.

V is TRBV6-6 and J is TRBJ1-2; 7 nucleotides agree with TRBD1. The CDR3 has 15 residues. V shed 4 bases, J shed 0 bases, and the junction held 5 bases outside the gene matches. Per the germline V gene, CDR1 is MNHNY and CDR2 is SVGAGI (reference sequence). In DNA, the CDR3 is TGTGCCAGCAGTTTGACAGGGCCTACTAACTATGGCTACACCTTC. Translating it yields CASSLTGPTNYGYTF.

The chain is built from TRBV30 and TRBJ2-1, with 13 bases lining up with TRBD2. From germline, CDR1 is GTSNPN and CDR2 SVGIG (reference sequence). Trimming removed 4 bases from V and 14 bases from J; junction bases left unmatched: 14. CDR3 length: 15 residues. The CDR3 reads CAWTRTSGRGFSEFF. CDR3 sequence (DNA): TGTGCCTGGACAAGAACTAGCGGGAGGGGGTTTTCGGAGTTCTTC. The full variable domain, completed using reference TRBV30 and TRBJ2-1, is SQTIHQWPATLVQPVGSPLSLECTVEGTSNPNLYWYRQAAGRGLQLLFYSVGIGQISSEVPQNLSASRPQDRQFILSSKKLLLSDSGFYLCAWTRTSGRGFSEFFGPGTRLTVL.

The chain is built from TRBV5-1 and TRBJ2-5, with a possible D match to TRBD1 (6 bases). The CDR3 loop spans 14 amino acids. Trimming left V 1 base short and J 2 bases short, with 9 bases between. Germline V gives CDR1 SGHRS, CDR2 YFSETQ. CDR3 sequence (DNA): TGCGCCAGCAGCTTGTTGGGACAACAAGAGACCCAGTACTTC. This codes for CASSLLGQQETQYF.

The V and J genes are TRBV7-9 and TRBJ2-7, with 10 positions matching TRBD2. CDR3 length: 16 residues. In germline, CDR1 is SEHNR, CDR2 FQNEAQ (reference sequence). The V gene end was trimmed by 5 bases and the J gene end by 4 bases; junction bases not matched to a gene: 11. The CDR3 region is CASSTIRTSGAYEQYF. The DNA of the CDR3 is TGTGCCAGCAGCACCATACGGACTAGCGGAGCTTACGAGCAGTACTTC.